This TCR beta chain comes out of a study of CD8+CD57+ T cells in acquired aplastic anemia. Whole-study context: DNA recovered from sorted CD4+ and CD8+ cells had a mean of roughly 3 ug. Study conclusions and caveats: Patients shared some 30 CD8+ CDR3 sequences with controls. Patients did not significantly differ from controls in CD8+ Simpson's diversity.

Comments on this clonotype: The antigen is undetermined.

The CDR3 has 15 residues. Germline loops: CDR1 SEHNR, CDR2 FQNEAQ (reference sequence). Trimming took off 3 bases at V and 3 bases at J, with 12 bases between the two ends. Genomic DNA constituted the template upon which TCR beta VDJ and CDR3 profiling was performed. TCRdb re-derived calls from the reads in MiXCR, one entry per CDR3 protein. This sample has 250,000 to 300,000 distinct CDR3 sequences; 55% to 65% occur once, and the top ten carry less than 9.5%. The sequence was collected from a human donor with severe aplastic anemia or a healthy control (not recorded which). Source material: sorted CD4+, CD8+, or CD8+CD57+ T cells (not recorded which) from PBMCs. The chain uses TRBV7-9 and TRBJ2-1; D not certain. The CDR3 protein is CASSFGSVSYNEQFF. The CDR3 coding sequence is TGTGCCAGCAGCTTTGGGTCGGTGAGCTACAATGAGCAGTTCTTC.